Each of the 21 T cell receptor beta chains below was sequenced from the same sample in a study of blood T cell repertoires in COVID-19 (dated by TCRdb to 2018 to 2021). Library method: the immunoSEQ multiplex PCR assay. What TCRdb holds here is the immuneACCESS table cut down to in-frame rearrangements. Part of the clones is not present; checked against another copy, under half of the missing clones reflect an unresolved V gene, and the others are unexplained. Here the sample has 450,000 to 500,000 clones; approximately 85% occur a single time. In total, the top ten clones hold approximately 3% of the sample. The specimen was peripheral blood. Receptor source: a human donor in a cohort sampled during active COVID-19.

CDR3 amino acids: CASSFRAPNSPLHF. The CDR3 DNA is TGTGCCAGCAGCTTCAGGGCCCCAAATTCACCCCTCCACTTT. The rearrangement links TRBV5-8 to TRBJ1-6; D perhaps matches TRBD1 (5 bases). The CDR3 loop spans 14 amino acids. V shed 2 bases and J shed 7 bases, with 10 bases lying between them. Germline V gene data show CDR1 as SGHTS and CDR2 as YDEGEE.

The J gene is TRBJ2-1, the V gene TRBV10-1, with D perhaps matching TRBD2 (6 bases). This CDR3 contains 14 residues. Trimming took 8 bases from V and 10 from J, leaving 21 bases between them. Per germline, CDR1 WNHNN and CDR2 SYGVQD (reference sequence). CDR3 sequence (DNA): TGCGCCAGCTCAACCGGGACTCTCGTACAAGAGCAGTTCTTC. Protein product: CASSTGTLVQEQFF.

This clone came up a few times. The chain is built from TRBV10-3 and TRBJ2-7, with 10 bases matching TRBD1. CDR1 is ENHRY and CDR2 is SYGVKD in the germline V gene. V lost 6 bases, J lost 1 base, and 3 bases stayed unmatched. CDR3 size: 14 residues. CDR3 sequence reads: CAIRMDRGSYEQYF. Written as DNA, the CDR3 is TGTGCCATCAGGATGGACAGGGGGTCCTACGAGCAGTACTTC.

The rearrangement joins TRBV7-9 to TRBJ2-1; D remains ambiguous. The CDR3 consists of 14 residues. CDR1 SEHNR and CDR2 FQNEAQ come from the germline V gene (reference sequence). Trimming left V 5 bases short and J 4 bases short, with 12 bases between. The CDR3 nucleotides are TGTGCCAGCAGCACAGCAGGCCCTTACAATGAGCAGTTCTTC. Translating gives CASSTAGPYNEQFF.

V gene TRBV2 combines with J gene TRBJ2-2; TRBD1 aligns across 9 bases. V dropped 0 bases and J dropped 6; count of bases not matched to a gene: 8. This CDR3 spans 17 amino acids. CDR1 and CDR2 (germline): SNHLY, FYNNEI. For the CDR3, the DNA is TGTGCCAGCAGTGAAGCAAGGGGACAGGGAAAATCCGGGGAGCTGTTTTTT. It yields the protein CASSEARGQGKSGELFF.

This rearrangement joins TRBV7-3 to TRBJ2-5; possibly TRBD2 for D (6 bases). This CDR3 is 14 amino acids long. V dropped 5 bases and J dropped 1 base, with 11 bases sitting between them. Germline V gives CDR1 SGHTA, CDR2 FQGTGA. The CDR3: CASSPGSSQETQYF. In DNA, the CDR3 is TGTGCCAGCAGCCCCGGGAGCTCCCAAGAGACCCAGTACTTC.

The gene calls are TRBV11-1 and TRBJ2-5, with D possibly being TRBD2 (7 bases). The germline CDR1 and CDR2 sequences are SGHAT and FQDESV (reference sequence). This CDR3 is 15 amino acids long. The germline V and J ends were trimmed by 6 bases and 5 bases, with 19 bases remaining between them. The CDR3 is CASSDLRGGGETQYF. In nucleotides, the CDR3 is TGTGCCAGCAGTGACCTACGGGGAGGGGGGGAGACCCAGTACTTC.

This chain connects TRBV7-9 to TRBJ2-3, with D perhaps matching TRBD1 (5 bases). The germline CDR1 and CDR2 sequences are SEHNR and FQNEAQ (reference sequence). V lost 5 bases and J lost 2, with 14 bases in between. The CDR3 consists of 15 residues. Here the CDR3 DNA reads TGTGCCAGCAGCATAGGGGCTACCAACACAGATACGCAGTATTTT. Protein product: CASSIGATNTDTQYF.

This rearrangement joins TRBV24-1 to TRBJ1-4; D remains ambiguous. Germline V gene data show CDR1 as KGHDR and CDR2 as SFDVKD. The CDR3 runs 13 residues. V was trimmed by 3 bases and J by 10 bases, leaving 11 bases between them. CDR3 amino acids: CATSDAIIGKLFF. The CDR3 nucleotides read TGTGCCACCAGTGATGCGATTATCGGAAAACTGTTTTTT.

V is TRBV29-1 and J is TRBJ1-1; 7 bases agree with TRBD1. The V gene end was trimmed by 3 bases and the J gene end by 11 bases; junction bases not matched to a gene: 12. The length of the CDR3 is 13 residues. Germline assignment: CDR1 SQVTM and CDR2 ANQGSEA. CDR3: CSVDIAGGRGAFF. The DNA of the CDR3 is TGCAGCGTTGATATAGCAGGGGGTAGAGGGGCTTTCTTT.

V gene TRBV13 combines with J gene TRBJ1-6; D uncertain. The germline gives CDR1 PRHDT, CDR2 FYEKMQ (reference sequence). CDR3 size: 19 residues. Between the trimmed V and J ends, which lost 5 bases and 10 bases, there was a span of 30 bases. This CDR3 reads CASSPRPPNERRPGSPLHF. In DNA, the CDR3 is TGTGCCAGCAGCCCGAGGCCTCCAAACGAGCGACGCCCCGGATCACCCCTCCACTTT.

A few counts support this clone. In DNA form, the CDR3 reads TGTGCCAGCAGTTTTAGACAAAATAGCAATCAGCCCCAGCATTTT. Translation gives CASSFRQNSNQPQHF. This chain uses TRBV28 with TRBJ1-5, with D hard to call. This CDR3 comprises 15 residues. Trimming cost V 3 bases and J 0 bases, with 9 bases left between them. Germline CDR1 is MDHEN and CDR2 is SYDVKM.

The CDR3 is CASSLVPEVGYTF. CDR3 DNA: TGTGCCAGCAGCTTAGTCCCGGAGGTTGGCTACACCTTC. V usage is TRBV7-2 and J usage is TRBJ1-2; D gene unclear. CDR1 SGHTA and CDR2 FQGNSA come from the germline V gene. There are 13 residues in the CDR3. V lost 1 base and J lost 7, with 10 bases in between.

This sequence joins TRBV6-1 and TRBJ2-1; the match to TRBD2 covers 16 bases. The V gene's germline CDR1 is MNHNS and CDR2 SASEGT. This CDR3 has 17 amino acids. V trimming: 0 bases; J trimming: 8 bases; junction bases outside the gene matches: 4. CDR3 amino acids: CASSEAGGTSGRDEQFF. The CDR3 region has the DNA TGTGCCAGCAGTGAAGCCGGGGGGACTAGCGGGAGGGATGAGCAGTTCTTC.

This clone was seen many times. The chain has TRBV28 and TRBJ2-7; 9 bases are shared with TRBD1. Germline CDR1 and CDR2: MDHEN and SYDVKM. The CDR3 is made up of 14 amino acids. Trimming cost V 7 bases and J 3 bases; bases outside gene matches: 7. CDR3 nucleotides: TGTGCCAGCACCTTGTGGGGACAGGGCTACGAGCAGTACTTC. Protein sequence: CASTLWGQGYEQYF.

V usage is TRBV7-2 and J usage is TRBJ2-7; 7 bases are shared with TRBD2. The V and J ends lost 3 bases and 1 base, in that order; junction bases with no gene match: 9. The CDR3 covers 16 residues. Per germline, CDR1 SGHTA and CDR2 FQGNSA. CDR3 nucleotides: TGTGCCAGCAGCTTCCGGGGAGGGGCCGTATCCTACGAGCAGTACTTC. Translated: CASSFRGGAVSYEQYF. The full variable domain, its missing parts supplied by reference TRBV7-2 and TRBJ2-7, is GAGVSQSPSNKVTEKGKDVELRCDPISGHTALYWYRQSLGQGLEFLIYFQGNSAPDKSGLPSDRFSAERTGGSVSTLTIQRTQQEDSAVYLCASSFRGGAVSYEQYFGPGTRLTVT.

The J gene is TRBJ2-1, the V gene TRBV7-2, with D unclear. The CDR3 loop spans 13 amino acids. Trimming took off 8 bases at V and 10 bases at J, with 18 bases between the two ends. CDR1 is SGHTA, CDR2 FQGNSA, per germline. CDR3: CASAPIRLAEQFF. CDR3 nucleotide sequence: TGTGCCAGCGCTCCGATCCGTCTGGCCGAGCAGTTCTTC.

This clone appeared once. The chain uses TRBV14 and TRBJ2-2; 9 bases agree with TRBD2. Looked up from germline, CDR1 is SGHDN and CDR2 is FVKESK. Losses at the gene ends were 1 base for V and 1 base for J; bases not matched to a gene: 7. This CDR3 contains 18 residues. Here the CDR3 reads CASSQGFLAGLNTGELFF. The DNA for the CDR3 is TGTGCCAGCAGCCAAGGTTTCCTAGCGGGGTTGAACACCGGGGAGCTGTTTTTT. The full variable domain, its missing parts supplied by reference TRBV14 and TRBJ2-2, is EAGVTQFPSHSVIEKGQTVTLRCDPISGHDNLYWYRRVMGKEIKFLLHFVKESKQDESGMPNNRFLAERTGGTYSTLKVQPAELEDSGVYFCASSQGFLAGLNTGELFFGEGSRLTVL.

This clone is a singleton in its sample. The chain couples TRBV27 to TRBJ2-1; TRBD2 agrees at 7 bases. J lost 4 bases, V lost 7 bases, and 4 bases had no gene match. This CDR3 spans 13 amino acids. The V gene's germline CDR1 is MNHEY and CDR2 SMNVEV (reference sequence). The CDR3 DNA sequence: TGTGCCAGCAAAAGCGGGGTTTACAATGAGCAGTTCTTC. Translation gives CASKSGVYNEQFF.

This chain connects TRBV6-5 to TRBJ2-5; 12 nucleotides agree with TRBD2. The CDR3 totals 15 residues. Trimming removed 5 bases from V and 5 bases from J; junction bases left unmatched: 6. Germline V CDR1 and CDR2: MNHEY, SVGAGI. The DNA for the CDR3 is TGTGCCAGCAGTCAACCACTAGCGGGAGGTGAGACCCAGTACTTC. Residues: CASSQPLAGGETQYF.

The chain has TRBV28 and TRBJ1-2; 9 nucleotides line up with TRBD1. The CDR3 extends over 15 amino acids. V gave up 2 bases and J gave up 4 bases; unmatched junction bases: 5. Germline V gene lookup returns CDR1 MDHEN and CDR2 SYDVKM. DNA for the CDR3: TGTGCCAGCAGTTTAGGGACAGGGAGTACCTATGGCTACACCTTC. Residues: CASSLGTGSTYGYTF.